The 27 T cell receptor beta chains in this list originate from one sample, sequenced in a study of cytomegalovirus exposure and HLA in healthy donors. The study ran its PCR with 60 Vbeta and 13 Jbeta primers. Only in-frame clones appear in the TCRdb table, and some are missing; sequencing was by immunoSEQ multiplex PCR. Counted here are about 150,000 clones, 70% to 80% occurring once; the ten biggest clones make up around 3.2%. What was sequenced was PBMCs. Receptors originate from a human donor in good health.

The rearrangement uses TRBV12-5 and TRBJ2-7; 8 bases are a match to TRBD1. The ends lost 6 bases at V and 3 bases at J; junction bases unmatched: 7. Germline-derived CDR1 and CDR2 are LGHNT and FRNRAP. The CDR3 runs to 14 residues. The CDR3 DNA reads TGTGCTAGTGGGCTGGGACAGGCAAGCTACGAGCAGTACTTC. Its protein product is CASGLGQASYEQYF.

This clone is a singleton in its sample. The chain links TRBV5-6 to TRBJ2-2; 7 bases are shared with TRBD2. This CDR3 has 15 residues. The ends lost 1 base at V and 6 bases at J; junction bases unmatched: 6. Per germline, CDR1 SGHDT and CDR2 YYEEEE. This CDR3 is CASSLSRGVAGELFF. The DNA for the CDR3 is TGTGCCAGCAGCTTGTCCCGGGGGGTTGCCGGGGAGCTGTTTTTT.

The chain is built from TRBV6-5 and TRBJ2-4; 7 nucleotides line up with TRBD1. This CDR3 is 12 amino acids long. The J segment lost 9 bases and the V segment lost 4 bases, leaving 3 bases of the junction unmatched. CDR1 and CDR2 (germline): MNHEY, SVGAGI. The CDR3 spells CASSSGTAIQYF. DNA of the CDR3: TGTGCCAGCAGTTCAGGGACAGCCATTCAGTACTTC.

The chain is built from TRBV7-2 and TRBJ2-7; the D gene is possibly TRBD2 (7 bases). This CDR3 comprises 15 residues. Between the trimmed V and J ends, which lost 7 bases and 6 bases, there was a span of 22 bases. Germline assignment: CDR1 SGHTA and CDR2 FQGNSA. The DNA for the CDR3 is TGTGCCAGCACCCTGGGGGGGCAGGGATCGGGCGAGCAGTACTTC. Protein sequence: CASTLGGQGSGEQYF.

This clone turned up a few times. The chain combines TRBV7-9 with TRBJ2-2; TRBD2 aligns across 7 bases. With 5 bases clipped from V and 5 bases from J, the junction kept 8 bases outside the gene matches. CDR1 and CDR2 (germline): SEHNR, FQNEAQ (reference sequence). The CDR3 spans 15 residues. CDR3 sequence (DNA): TGTGCCAGCAGCCCGGGGGGACCGGAAACCGGGGAGCTGTTTTTT. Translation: CASSPGGPETGELFF. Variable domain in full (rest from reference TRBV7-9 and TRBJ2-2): DTGVSQNPRHKITKRGQNVTFRCDPISEHNRLYWYRQTLGQGPEFLTYFQNEAQLEKSRLLSDRFSAERPKGSFSTLEIQRTEQGDSAMYLCASSPGGPETGELFFGEGSRLTVL.

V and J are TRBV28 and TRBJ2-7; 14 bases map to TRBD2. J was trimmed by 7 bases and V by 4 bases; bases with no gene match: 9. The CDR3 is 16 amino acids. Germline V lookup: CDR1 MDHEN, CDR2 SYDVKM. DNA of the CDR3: TGTGCCAGCAGTTCAACCCGACTAGCGGGAGGGCGGGAGCAGTACTTC. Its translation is CASSSTRLAGGREQYF.

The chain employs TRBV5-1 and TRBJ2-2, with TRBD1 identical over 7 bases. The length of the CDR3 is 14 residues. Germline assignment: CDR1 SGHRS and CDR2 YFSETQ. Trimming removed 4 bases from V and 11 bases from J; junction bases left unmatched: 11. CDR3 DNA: TGCGCCAGCAGCCTTACACAGGGGACCTCCGAGCTGTTTTTT. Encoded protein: CASSLTQGTSELFF.

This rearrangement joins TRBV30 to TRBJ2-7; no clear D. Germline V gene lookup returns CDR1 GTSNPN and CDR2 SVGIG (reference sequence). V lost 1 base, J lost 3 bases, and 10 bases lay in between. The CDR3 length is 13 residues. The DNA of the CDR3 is TGTGCCTGGAGTGGAGGAGACGGCTACGAGCAGTACTTC. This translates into CAWSGGDGYEQYF.

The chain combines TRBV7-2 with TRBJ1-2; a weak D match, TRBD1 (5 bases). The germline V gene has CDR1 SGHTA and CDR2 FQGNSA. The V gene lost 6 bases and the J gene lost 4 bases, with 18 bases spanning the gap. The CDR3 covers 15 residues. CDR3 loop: CASSPGRGLGYGYTF. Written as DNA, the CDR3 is TGTGCCAGCAGTCCAGGGCGGGGTTTGGGCTATGGCTACACCTTC.

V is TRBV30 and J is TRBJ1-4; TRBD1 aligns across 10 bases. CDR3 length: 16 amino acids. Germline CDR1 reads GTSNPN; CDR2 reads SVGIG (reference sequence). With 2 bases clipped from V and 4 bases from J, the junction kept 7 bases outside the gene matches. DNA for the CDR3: TGTGCCTGGAGTACGACTCGGACAGGGGGTAATGAAAAACTGTTTTTT. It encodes CAWSTTRTGGNEKLFF.

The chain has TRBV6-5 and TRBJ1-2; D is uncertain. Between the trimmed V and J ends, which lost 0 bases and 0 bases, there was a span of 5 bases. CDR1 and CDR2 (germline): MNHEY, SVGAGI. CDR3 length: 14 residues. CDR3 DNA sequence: TGTGCCAGCAGTTACTCAGCGGCTAACTATGGCTACACCTTC. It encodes CASSYSAANYGYTF.

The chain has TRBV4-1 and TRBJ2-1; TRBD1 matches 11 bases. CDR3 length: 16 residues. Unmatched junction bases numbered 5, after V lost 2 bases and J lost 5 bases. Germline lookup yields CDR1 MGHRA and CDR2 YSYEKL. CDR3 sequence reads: CASSQTGTGGNNEQFF. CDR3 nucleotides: TGCGCCAGCAGCCAAACCGGGACAGGGGGGAACAATGAGCAGTTCTTC.

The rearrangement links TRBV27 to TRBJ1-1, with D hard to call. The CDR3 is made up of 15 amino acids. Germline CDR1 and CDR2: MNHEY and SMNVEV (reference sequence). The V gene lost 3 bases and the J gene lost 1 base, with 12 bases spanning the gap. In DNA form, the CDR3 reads TGTGCCAGCAGTTTGTATAGAGCGGAGAACACTGAAGCTTTCTTT. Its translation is CASSLYRAENTEAFF.

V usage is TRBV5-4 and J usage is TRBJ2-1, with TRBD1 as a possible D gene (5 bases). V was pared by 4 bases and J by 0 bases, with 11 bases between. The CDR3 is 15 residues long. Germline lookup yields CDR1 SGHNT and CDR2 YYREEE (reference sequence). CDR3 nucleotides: TGTGCCAGCAGCCCGGACATAGGCTCCTACAATGAGCAGTTCTTC. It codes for CASSPDIGSYNEQFF.

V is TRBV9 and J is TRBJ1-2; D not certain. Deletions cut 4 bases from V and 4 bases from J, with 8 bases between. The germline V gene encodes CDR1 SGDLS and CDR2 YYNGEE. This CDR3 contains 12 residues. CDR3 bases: TGTGCCAGCAGCAAGTATAGCTATGGCTACACCTTC. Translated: CASSKYSYGYTF.

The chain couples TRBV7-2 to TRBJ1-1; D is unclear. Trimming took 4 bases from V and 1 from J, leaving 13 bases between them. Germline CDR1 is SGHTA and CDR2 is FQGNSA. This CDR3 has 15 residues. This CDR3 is CASSSRTGRNTEAFF. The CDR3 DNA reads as TGTGCCAGCAGCTCTCGGACGGGGAGGAACACTGAAGCTTTCTTT.

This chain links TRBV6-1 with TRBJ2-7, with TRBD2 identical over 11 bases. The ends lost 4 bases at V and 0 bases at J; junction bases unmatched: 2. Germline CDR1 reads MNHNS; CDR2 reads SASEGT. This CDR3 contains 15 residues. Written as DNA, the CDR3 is TGTGCCAGCAGTGTGGGACTAGCGGCCTCCTACGAGCAGTACTTC. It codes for CASSVGLAASYEQYF.

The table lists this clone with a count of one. CDR3 amino acids: CSVEPRGRGYTF. The CDR3 nucleotides are TGCAGCGTTGAGCCGCGGGGCCGGGGCTACACCTTC. This chain links TRBV29-1 with TRBJ1-2, with D possibly matching TRBD1 (5 bases). The germline CDR1 and CDR2 sequences are SQVTM and ANQGSEA. The CDR3 covers 12 residues. The V gene lost 3 bases and the J gene lost 8 bases, with 13 bases spanning the gap.

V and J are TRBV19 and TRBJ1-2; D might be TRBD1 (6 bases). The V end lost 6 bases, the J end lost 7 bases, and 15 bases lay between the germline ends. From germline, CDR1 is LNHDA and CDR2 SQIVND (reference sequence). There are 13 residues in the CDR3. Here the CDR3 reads CASSSGHHCGYTF. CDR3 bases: TGTGCCAGTAGCTCGGGACACCACTGTGGCTACACCTTC. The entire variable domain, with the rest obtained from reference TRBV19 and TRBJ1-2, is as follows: DGGITQSPKYLFRKEGQNVTLSCEQNLNHDAMYWYRQDPGQGLRLIYYSQIVNDFQKGDIAEGYSVSREKKESFPLTVTSAQKNPTAFYLCASSSGHHCGYTFGSGTRLTVV.

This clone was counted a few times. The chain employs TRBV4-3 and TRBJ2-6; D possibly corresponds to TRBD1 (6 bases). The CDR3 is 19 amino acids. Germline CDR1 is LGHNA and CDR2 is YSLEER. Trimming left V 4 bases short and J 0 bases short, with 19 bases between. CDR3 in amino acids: CASSRKTGIVFSGANVLTF. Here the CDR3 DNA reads TGCGCCAGCAGCCGGAAGACAGGAATCGTCTTCTCTGGGGCCAACGTCCTGACTTTC.

CDR3 residues: CATSRGRVNTGELFF. In DNA, the CDR3 is TGTGCCACCAGCAGAGGACGGGTGAACACCGGGGAGCTGTTTTTT. J is TRBJ2-2 and V is TRBV15; D remains ambiguous. Germline lookup yields CDR1 LNHNV and CDR2 YYDKDF (reference sequence). The CDR3 is 15 residues long. Trimming left V 1 base short and J 1 base short, with 7 bases between.

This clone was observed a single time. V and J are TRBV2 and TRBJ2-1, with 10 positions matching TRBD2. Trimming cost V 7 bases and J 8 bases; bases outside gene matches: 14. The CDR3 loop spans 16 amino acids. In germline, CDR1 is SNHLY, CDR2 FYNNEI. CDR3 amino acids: CASKRTSGSNVYEQFF. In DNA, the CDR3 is TGTGCCAGCAAGAGGACTAGCGGCAGTAACGTCTATGAGCAGTTCTTC.

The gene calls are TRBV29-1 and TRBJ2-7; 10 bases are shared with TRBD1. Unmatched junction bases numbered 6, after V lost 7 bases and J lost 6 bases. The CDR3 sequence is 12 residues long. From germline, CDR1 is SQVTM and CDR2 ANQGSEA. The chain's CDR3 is CSGTDRGAEQYF. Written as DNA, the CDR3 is TGCAGCGGTACGGACAGGGGGGCCGAGCAGTACTTC.

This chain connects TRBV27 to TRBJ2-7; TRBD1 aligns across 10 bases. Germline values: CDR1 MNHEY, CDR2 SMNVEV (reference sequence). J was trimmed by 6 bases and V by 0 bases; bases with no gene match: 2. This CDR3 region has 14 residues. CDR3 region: CASSLSGTGVEQYF. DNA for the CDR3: TGTGCCAGCAGTTTATCCGGGACAGGGGTCGAGCAGTACTTC.

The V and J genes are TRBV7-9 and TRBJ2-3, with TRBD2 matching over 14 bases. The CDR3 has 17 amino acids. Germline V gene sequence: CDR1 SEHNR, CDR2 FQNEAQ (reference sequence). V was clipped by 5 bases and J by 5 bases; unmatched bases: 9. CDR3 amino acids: CASSGRGLAGEVDTQYF. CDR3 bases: TGTGCCAGCAGCGGACGGGGACTAGCGGGGGAAGTAGATACGCAGTATTTT.

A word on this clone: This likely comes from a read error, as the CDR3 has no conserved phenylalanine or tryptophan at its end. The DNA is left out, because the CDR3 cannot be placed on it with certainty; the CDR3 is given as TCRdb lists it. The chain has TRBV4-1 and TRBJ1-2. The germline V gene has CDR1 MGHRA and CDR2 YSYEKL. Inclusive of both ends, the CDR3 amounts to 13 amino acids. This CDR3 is CASSQTQGPGVLY.

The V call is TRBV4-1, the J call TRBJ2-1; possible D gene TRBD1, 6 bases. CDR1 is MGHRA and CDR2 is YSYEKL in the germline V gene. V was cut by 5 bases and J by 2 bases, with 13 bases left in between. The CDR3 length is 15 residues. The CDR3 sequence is CASSEGGGAYNEQFF. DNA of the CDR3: TGCGCCAGCAGCGAGGGTGGGGGCGCCTACAATGAGCAGTTCTTC.